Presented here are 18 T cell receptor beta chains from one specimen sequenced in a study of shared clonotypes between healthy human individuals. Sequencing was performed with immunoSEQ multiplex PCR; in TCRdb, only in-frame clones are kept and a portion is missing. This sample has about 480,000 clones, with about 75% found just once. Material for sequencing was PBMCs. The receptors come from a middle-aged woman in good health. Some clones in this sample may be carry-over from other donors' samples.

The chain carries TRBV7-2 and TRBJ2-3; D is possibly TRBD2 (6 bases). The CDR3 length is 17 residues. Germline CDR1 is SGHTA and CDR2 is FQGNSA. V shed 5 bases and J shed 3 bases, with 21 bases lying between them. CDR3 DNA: TGTGCCAGCAGCCCGGGCCGGAGGGTTGTCAGGACAGATACGCAGTATTTT. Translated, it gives CASSPGRRVVRTDTQYF.

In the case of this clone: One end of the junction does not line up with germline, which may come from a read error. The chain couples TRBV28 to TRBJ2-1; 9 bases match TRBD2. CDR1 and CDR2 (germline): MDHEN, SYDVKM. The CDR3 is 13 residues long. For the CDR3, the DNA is TGTGCCAGCAGCCCCCCCGATGGTAGCGGGAGTCTCTTC. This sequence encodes CASSPPDGSGSLF.

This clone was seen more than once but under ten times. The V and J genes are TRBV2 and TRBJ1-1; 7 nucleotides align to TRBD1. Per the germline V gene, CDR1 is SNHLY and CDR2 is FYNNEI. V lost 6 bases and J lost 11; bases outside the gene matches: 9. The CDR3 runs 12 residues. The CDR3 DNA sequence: TGTGCCAGCAGAGGGGACAGCCTGGAGGCTTTCTTT. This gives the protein CASRGDSLEAFF.

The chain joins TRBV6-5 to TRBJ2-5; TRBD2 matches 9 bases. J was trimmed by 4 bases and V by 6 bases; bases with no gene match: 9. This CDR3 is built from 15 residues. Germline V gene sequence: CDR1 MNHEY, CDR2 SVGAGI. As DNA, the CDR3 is TGTGCCAGCAGCTTAGCGGGAGAGTTTCGAGAGACCCAGTACTTC. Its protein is CASSLAGEFRETQYF.

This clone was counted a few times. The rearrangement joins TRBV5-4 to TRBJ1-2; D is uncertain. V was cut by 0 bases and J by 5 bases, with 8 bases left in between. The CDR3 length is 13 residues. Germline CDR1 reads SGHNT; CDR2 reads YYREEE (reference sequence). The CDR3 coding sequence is TGTGCCAGCAGCTTGGCTGGTGGATATGGCTACACCTTC. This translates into CASSLAGGYGYTF.

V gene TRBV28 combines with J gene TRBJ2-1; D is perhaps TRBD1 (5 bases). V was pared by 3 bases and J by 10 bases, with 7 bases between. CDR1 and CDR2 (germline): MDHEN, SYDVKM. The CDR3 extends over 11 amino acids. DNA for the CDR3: TGTGCCAGCAGTTTTTACAGGGAGCAGTTCTTC. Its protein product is CASSFYREQFF. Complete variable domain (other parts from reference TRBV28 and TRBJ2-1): DVKVTQSSRYLVKRTGEKVFLECVQDMDHENMFWYRQDPGLGLRLIYFSYDVKMKEKGDIPEGYSVSREKKERFSLILESASTNQTSMYLCASSFYREQFFGPGTRLTVL.

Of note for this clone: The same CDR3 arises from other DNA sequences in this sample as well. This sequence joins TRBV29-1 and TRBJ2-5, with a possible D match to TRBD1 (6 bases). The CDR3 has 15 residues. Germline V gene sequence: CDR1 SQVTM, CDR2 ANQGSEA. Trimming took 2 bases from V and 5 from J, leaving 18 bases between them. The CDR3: CSVEKLGAMGETQYF. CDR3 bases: TGCAGCGTTGAAAAGTTGGGGGCGATGGGGGAGACCCAGTACTTC.

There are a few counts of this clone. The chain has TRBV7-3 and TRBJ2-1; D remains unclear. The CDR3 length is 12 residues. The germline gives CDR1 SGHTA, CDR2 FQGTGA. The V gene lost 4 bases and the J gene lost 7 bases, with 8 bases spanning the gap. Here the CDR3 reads CASSSRHNEQFF. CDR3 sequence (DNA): TGTGCCAGCAGCTCCCGTCATAATGAGCAGTTCTTC.

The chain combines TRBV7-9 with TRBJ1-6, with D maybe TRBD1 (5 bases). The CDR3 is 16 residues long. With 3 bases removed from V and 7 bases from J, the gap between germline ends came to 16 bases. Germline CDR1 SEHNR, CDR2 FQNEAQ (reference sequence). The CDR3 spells CASSLPGPTRNSPLHF. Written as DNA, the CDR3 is TGTGCCAGCAGCTTGCCGGGGCCGACAAGAAATTCACCCCTCCACTTT.

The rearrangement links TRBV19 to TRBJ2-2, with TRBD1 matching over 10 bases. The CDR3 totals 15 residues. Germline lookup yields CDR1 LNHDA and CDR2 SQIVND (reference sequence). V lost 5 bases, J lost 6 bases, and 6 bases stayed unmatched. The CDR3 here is CASSPWTGGAGELFF. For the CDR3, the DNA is TGTGCCAGTAGTCCGTGGACAGGGGGGGCCGGGGAGCTGTTTTTT.

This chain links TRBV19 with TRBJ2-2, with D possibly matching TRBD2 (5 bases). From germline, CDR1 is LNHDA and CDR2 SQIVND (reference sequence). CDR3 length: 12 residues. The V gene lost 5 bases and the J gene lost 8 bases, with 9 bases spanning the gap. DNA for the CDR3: TGTGCCAGTAGTTCAAGGACTGGGGAGCTGTTTTTT. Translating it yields CASSSRTGELFF.

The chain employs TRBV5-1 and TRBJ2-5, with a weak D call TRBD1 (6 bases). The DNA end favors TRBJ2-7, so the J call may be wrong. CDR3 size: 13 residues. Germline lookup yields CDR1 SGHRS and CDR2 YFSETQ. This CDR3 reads CASTPGQGHEQYF. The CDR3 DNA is TGCGCCAGCACCCCGGGGCAGGGGCACGAGCAGTACTTC.

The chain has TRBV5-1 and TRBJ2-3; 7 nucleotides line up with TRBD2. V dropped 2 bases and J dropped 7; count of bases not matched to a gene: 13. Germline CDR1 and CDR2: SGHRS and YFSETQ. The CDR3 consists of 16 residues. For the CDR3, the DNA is TGCGCCAGCAGCTTATCGACTAGCCGCCAAGGTTATACGCAGTATTTT. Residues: CASSLSTSRQGYTQYF.

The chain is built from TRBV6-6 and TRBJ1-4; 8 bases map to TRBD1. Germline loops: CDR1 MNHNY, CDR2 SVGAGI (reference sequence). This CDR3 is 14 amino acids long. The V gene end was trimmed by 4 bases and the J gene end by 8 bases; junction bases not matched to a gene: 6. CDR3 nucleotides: TGTGCCAGCAGTTCGAACAGGGGGAGGGAAAAACTGTTTTTT. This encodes CASSSNRGREKLFF.

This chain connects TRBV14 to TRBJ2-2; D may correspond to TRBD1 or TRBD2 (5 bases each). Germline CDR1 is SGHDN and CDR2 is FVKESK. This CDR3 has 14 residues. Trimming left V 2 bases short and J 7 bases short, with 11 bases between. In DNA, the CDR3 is TGTGCCAGCAGCCAAAAGGGGAGTGGCGGGGAGCTGTTTTTT. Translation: CASSQKGSGGELFF.

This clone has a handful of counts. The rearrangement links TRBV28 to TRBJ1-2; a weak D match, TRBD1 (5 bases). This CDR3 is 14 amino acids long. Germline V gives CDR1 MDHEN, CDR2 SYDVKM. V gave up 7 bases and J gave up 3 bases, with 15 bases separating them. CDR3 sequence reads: CASIPSGTDYGYTF. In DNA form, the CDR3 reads TGTGCCAGCATCCCTTCCGGGACGGACTATGGCTACACCTTC.

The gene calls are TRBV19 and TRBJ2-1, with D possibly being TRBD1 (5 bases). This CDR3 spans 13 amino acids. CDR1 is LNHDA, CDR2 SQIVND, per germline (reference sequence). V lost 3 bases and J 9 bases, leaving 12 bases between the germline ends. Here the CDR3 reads CASSIGRVREQFF. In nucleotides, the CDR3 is TGTGCCAGTAGTATTGGCAGGGTTCGTGAGCAGTTCTTC. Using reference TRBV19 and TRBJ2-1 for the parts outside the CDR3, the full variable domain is DGGITQSPKYLFRKEGQNVTLSCEQNLNHDAMYWYRQDPGQGLRLIYYSQIVNDFQKGDIAEGYSVSREKKESFPLTVTSAQKNPTAFYLCASSIGRVREQFFGPGTRLTVL.

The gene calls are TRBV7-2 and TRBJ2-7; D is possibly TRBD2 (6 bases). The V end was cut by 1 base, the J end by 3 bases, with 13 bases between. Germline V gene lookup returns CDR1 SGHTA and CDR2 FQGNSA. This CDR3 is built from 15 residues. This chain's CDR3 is CASSLGSGGSYEQYF. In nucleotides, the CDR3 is TGTGCCAGCAGCTTAGGAAGTGGGGGGAGCTACGAGCAGTACTTC.